Listed here is a single TCR beta chain. V shed 5 bases and J 2 bases; nucleotides not matched to a gene: 3. The CDR3 contains 16 residues. Germline V gene sequence: CDR1 SGHTA, CDR2 FQGNSA. The sample is drawn from a study of CD8 T cells in Susac syndrome. RNA was extracted with the RNeasy kit, and a quantity of roughly 0.5 to 1 ug was reverse transcribed using random hexamers. Using its own MiXCR run on the immunoSEQ multiplex PCR reads, TCRdb lists one record per CDR3 protein. This sample has about 160,000 distinct CDR3 sequences, with about 93% found just once. The clonotype originates from a human donor in good health. Sequenced: CD4+ T cells from PBMCs. The V gene is TRBV7-2, the J gene TRBJ2-3; TRBD2 matches 14 bases. The DNA of the CDR3 is TGTGCCAGCAGCCGACTAGCGGGGGGGTTCACAGATACGCAGTATTTT. Translation: CASSRLAGGFTDTQYF.